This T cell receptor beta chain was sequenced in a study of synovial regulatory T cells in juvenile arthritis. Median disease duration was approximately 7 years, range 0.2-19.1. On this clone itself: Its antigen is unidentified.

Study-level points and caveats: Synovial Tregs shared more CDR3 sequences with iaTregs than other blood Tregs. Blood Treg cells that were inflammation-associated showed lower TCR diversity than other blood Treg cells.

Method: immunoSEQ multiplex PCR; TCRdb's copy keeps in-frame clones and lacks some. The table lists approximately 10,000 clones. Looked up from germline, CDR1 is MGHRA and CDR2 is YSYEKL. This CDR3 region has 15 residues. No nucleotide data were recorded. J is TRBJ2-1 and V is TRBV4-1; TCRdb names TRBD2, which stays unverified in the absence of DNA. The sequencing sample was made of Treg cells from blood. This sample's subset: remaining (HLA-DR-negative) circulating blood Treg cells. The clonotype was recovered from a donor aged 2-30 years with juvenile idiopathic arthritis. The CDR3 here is CASSLTGLVPNEQFF.